Presented here are 15 T cell receptor beta chains from one specimen sequenced in a study of STAT3 mutations in large granular lymphocyte leukemia. Study-wide results and limits: Every T-cell large granular lymphocyte leukemia patient had at least one immunodominant TCR beta clonotype.

No antigens are known for them. Method: immunoSEQ multiplex PCR; TCRdb's copy keeps in-frame clones and lacks some. This sample yields 20,000 to 30,000 clones, of which around 93% are seen a single time; under 7.5% belongs to the top ten. Specimen: peripheral blood mononuclear cells. The receptors originated from a man between 40 and 49 years old with T-cell large granular lymphocyte leukemia. Some clones in this sample may be carry-over from other donors' samples.

The chain uses TRBV5-4 and TRBJ2-7, with D perhaps TRBD2 (7 bases). V lost 3 bases to trimming and J lost 7 bases, with 17 bases between them. CDR3 size: 14 residues. Germline-derived CDR1 and CDR2 are SGHNT and YYREEE (reference sequence). The CDR3 sequence: CASSSGQREGEQYF. The DNA for the CDR3 is TGTGCCAGCAGCTCAGGACAGAGGGAGGGGGAGCAGTACTTC.

The V gene is TRBV18, the J gene TRBJ2-7, with D perhaps assigned TRBD1 or TRBD2 (5 bases each). V was clipped by 0 bases and J by 0 bases, with 6 bases between them. CDR1 is KGHSH, CDR2 LQKENI, per germline. The CDR3 is 14 residues long. Written as DNA, the CDR3 is TGTGCCAGCTCACCACCCGGGGCCTCCTACGAGCAGTACTTC. Protein: CASSPPGASYEQYF.

V is TRBV7-9 and J is TRBJ2-7; D possibly corresponds to TRBD2 (6 bases). The CDR3 covers 12 residues. V dropped 6 bases and J dropped 3 bases, with 9 bases sitting between them. Germline CDR1 is SEHNR and CDR2 is FQNEAQ (reference sequence). CDR3 sequence (DNA): TGTGCCAGCAGTCCGGAGGGCTACGAGCAGTACTTC. As protein: CASSPEGYEQYF.

The V call is TRBV28, the J call TRBJ1-5; TRBD1 might be the D (6 bases). Germline V lookup: CDR1 MDHEN, CDR2 SYDVKM. The CDR3 contains 14 residues. Trimming shortened V by 2 bases and J by 4 bases, and 9 bases separated the two germline ends. In DNA, the CDR3 is TGTGCCAGCAGTTTAGCACAGGGAAATCAGCCCCAGCATTTT. Translated, it gives CASSLAQGNQPQHF.

The gene calls are TRBV7-2 and TRBJ1-5; D gene unclear. Per germline, CDR1 SGHTA and CDR2 FQGNSA. The CDR3 is 13 residues long. The germline V and J ends were trimmed by 5 bases and 4 bases, with 9 bases remaining between them. CDR3 loop: CASSQWWNQPQHF. CDR3 bases: TGTGCCAGCAGCCAATGGTGGAATCAGCCCCAGCATTTT.

The chain links TRBV5-1 to TRBJ2-1; either TRBD1 or TRBD2 may supply D (6 bases each). The germline V gene encodes CDR1 SGHRS and CDR2 YFSETQ. This CDR3 contains 15 residues. Trimming stripped 0 bases from V and 9 bases from J, with 16 bases between. The CDR3 region has the DNA TGCGCCAGCAGCTTGGAGTTTGCATCGGGGGCTGAGCAGTTCTTC. Protein sequence: CASSLEFASGAEQFF.

The chain combines TRBV6-5 with TRBJ1-5; the D gene is possibly TRBD1 (5 bases). CDR1 and CDR2 from the germline V gene are MNHEY and SVGAGI. With 6 bases removed from V and 9 bases from J, the gap between germline ends came to 21 bases. The CDR3 is 15 residues long. For the CDR3, the DNA is TGTGCCAGCAGCCCGGGACCACGAAGGGGACGGCCCCAGCATTTT. Translated, it gives CASSPGPRRGRPQHF.

This chain joins TRBV7-9 and TRBJ1-2; possible D gene TRBD1, 6 bases. This CDR3 spans 16 amino acids. V shed 5 bases and J shed 1 base, with 17 bases lying between them. Germline-derived CDR1 and CDR2 are SEHNR and FQNEAQ (reference sequence). Here the CDR3 reads CASSGQTGLLNYGYTF. DNA for the CDR3: TGTGCCAGCAGCGGACAGACAGGTCTACTTAACTATGGCTACACCTTC.

The V gene is TRBV6-5, the J gene TRBJ1-5, with 8 bases aligning to TRBD1. Germline CDR1 MNHEY, CDR2 SVGAGI. The CDR3 is 15 amino acids. With 5 bases clipped from V and 6 bases from J, the junction kept 9 bases outside the gene matches. CDR3 DNA: TGTGCCAGCAGTAACGGACAGGGAGGGATTCAGCCCCAGCATTTT. This sequence encodes CASSNGQGGIQPQHF.

This clone was seen once. V is TRBV7-8 and J is TRBJ2-5; 8 bases map to TRBD2. The V gene end was trimmed by 8 bases and the J gene end by 2 bases; junction bases not matched to a gene: 10. The CDR3 has 15 residues. Germline CDR1 and CDR2: SGHVS and FQNEAQ. The CDR3 spells CASAEGAGAQETQYF. DNA of the CDR3: TGTGCCAGCGCGGAGGGAGCGGGGGCACAAGAGACCCAGTACTTC.

In this sample, this clone turned up once. The CDR3: CASSPTQGAGQPQHF. The DNA for the CDR3 is TGTGCCAGCTCCCCCACACAGGGGGCGGGTCAGCCCCAGCATTTT. V usage is TRBV18 and J usage is TRBJ1-5; 9 nucleotides line up with TRBD1. V was pared by 6 bases and J by 6 bases, with 9 bases of the junction left unmatched. Looked up from germline, CDR1 is KGHSH and CDR2 is LQKENI. This CDR3 has 15 amino acids.

The chain couples TRBV11-2 to TRBJ1-2; 12 positions agree with TRBD1. Losses at the gene ends were 4 bases for V and 3 bases for J; bases not matched to a gene: 9. The CDR3 is made up of 17 amino acids. Per the germline V gene, CDR1 is SGHAT and CDR2 is FQNNGV. Written as DNA, the CDR3 is TGTGCCAGCAGCTCCGTACGGGACAGGGGGCGAGACTATGGCTACACCTTC. Its translation is CASSSVRDRGRDYGYTF.

The V gene is TRBV11-2, the J gene TRBJ2-7; TRBD1 aligns across 10 bases. The CDR3 runs 15 residues. Looked up from germline, CDR1 is SGHAT and CDR2 is FQNNGV. V trimming: 4 bases; J trimming: 5 bases; junction bases outside the gene matches: 8. CDR3 nucleotide sequence: TGTGCCAGCAGCTCCAGAGGACAGGGGGTAGACGAGCAGTACTTC. Translating it yields CASSSRGQGVDEQYF. Full variable domain (remainder filled in from reference TRBV11-2 and TRBJ2-7): EAGVAQSPRYKIIEKRQSVAFWCNPISGHATLYWYQQILGQGPKLLIQFQNNGVVDDSQLPKDRFSAERLKGVDSTLKIQPAKLEDSAVYLCASSSRGQGVDEQYFGPGTRLTVT.

This chain connects TRBV18 to TRBJ2-1, with D possibly TRBD1 on 6 matching bases. This CDR3 region has 12 residues. Trimming left V 8 bases short and J 10 bases short, with 15 bases between. Germline CDR1 is KGHSH and CDR2 is LQKENI. The CDR3 reads CASTNRVVEQFF. In DNA, the CDR3 is TGTGCCAGCACAAACAGGGTTGTGGAGCAGTTCTTC.

Only one count was recorded for this clone. V and J are TRBV19 and TRBJ2-7; D is perhaps TRBD1 (6 bases). V was trimmed by 5 bases and J by 3 bases, leaving 14 bases between them. The CDR3 extends over 14 amino acids. Germline CDR1 reads LNHDA; CDR2 reads SQIVND (reference sequence). The CDR3 region is CASSLRDKLYEQYF. The CDR3 coding sequence is TGTGCCAGTAGTCTCCGGGACAAACTCTACGAGCAGTACTTC.